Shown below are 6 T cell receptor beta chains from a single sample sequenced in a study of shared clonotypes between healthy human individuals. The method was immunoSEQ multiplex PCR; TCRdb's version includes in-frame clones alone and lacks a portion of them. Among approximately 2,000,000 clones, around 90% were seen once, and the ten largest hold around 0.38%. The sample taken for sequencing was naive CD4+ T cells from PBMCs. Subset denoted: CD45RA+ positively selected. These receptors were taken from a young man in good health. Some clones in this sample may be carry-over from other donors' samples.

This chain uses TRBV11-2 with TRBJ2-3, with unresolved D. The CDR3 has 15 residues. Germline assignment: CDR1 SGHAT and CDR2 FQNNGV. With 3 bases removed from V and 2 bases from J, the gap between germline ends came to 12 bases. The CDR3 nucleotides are TGTGCCAGCAGCTTTGTAGGGTATTACACAGATACGCAGTATTTT. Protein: CASSFVGYYTDTQYF. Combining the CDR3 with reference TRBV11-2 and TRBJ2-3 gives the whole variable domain EAGVAQSPRYKIIEKRQSVAFWCNPISGHATLYWYQQILGQGPKLLIQFQNNGVVDDSQLPKDRFSAERLKGVDSTLKIQPAKLEDSAVYLCASSFVGYYTDTQYFGPGTRLTVL.

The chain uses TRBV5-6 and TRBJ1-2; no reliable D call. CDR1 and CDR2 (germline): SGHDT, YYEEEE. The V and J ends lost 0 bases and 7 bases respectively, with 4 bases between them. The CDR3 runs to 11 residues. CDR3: CASSLGTGYTF. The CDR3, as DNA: TGTGCCAGCAGCTTGGGCACTGGCTACACCTTC. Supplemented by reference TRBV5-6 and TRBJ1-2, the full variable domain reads DAGVTQSPTHLIKTRGQQVTLRCSPKSGHDTVSWYQQALGQGPQFIFQYYEEEERQRGNFPDRFSGHQFPNYSSELNVNALLLGDSALYLCASSLGTGYTFGSGTRLTVV.

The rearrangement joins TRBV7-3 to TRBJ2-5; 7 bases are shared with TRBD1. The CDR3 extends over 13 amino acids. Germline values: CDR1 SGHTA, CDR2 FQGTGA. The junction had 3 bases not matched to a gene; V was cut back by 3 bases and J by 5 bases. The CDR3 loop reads CASSLDRRETQYF. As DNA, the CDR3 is TGTGCCAGCAGCTTGGACAGGAGGGAGACCCAGTACTTC. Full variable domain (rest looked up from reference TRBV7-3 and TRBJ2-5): GAGVSQTPSNKVTEKGKYVELRCDPISGHTALYWYRQSLGQGPEFLIYFQGTGAADDSGLPNDRFFAVRPEGSVSTLKIQRTERGDSAVYLCASSLDRRETQYFGPGTRLLVL.

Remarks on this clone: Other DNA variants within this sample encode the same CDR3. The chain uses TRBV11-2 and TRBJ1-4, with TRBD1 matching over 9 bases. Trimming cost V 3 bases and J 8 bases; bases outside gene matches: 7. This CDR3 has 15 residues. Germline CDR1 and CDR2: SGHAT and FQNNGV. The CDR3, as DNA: TGTGCCAGCAGCTTGGTACAGGGGGCAGGGGAAAAACTGTTTTTT. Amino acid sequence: CASSLVQGAGEKLFF. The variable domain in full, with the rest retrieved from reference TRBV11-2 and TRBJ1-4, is EAGVAQSPRYKIIEKRQSVAFWCNPISGHATLYWYQQILGQGPKLLIQFQNNGVVDDSQLPKDRFSAERLKGVDSTLKIQPAKLEDSAVYLCASSLVQGAGEKLFFGSGTQLSVL.

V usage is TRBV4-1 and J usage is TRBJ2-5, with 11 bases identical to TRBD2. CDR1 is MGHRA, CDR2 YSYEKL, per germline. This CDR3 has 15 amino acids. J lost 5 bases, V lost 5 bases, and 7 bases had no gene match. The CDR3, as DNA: TGCGCCAGCAGCACTCGACTAGCGGGATGGGAGACCCAGTACTTC. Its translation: CASSTRLAGWETQYF.

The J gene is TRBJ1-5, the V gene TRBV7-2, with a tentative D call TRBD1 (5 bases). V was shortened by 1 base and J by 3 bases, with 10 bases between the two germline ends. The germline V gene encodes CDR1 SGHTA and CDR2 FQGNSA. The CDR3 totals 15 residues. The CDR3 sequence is CASSLEQATNQPQHF. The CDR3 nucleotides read TGTGCCAGCAGCTTAGAACAGGCAACCAATCAGCCCCAGCATTTT.